This T cell receptor (beta chain) was found in a study of shared clonotypes between healthy human individuals. Study conclusions and caveats: Genetic and exposure-history diversity was limited by the few donors.

As to this clone: The target antigen is unknown.

The germline V gene has CDR1 SGHTA and CDR2 FQGNSA. V was clipped by 2 bases and J by 11 bases, with 13 bases between them. The CDR3 loop spans 13 amino acids. TCRdb's copy holds only in-frame clones and misses some; the assay was immunoSEQ multiplex PCR. The table includes roughly 2,500,000 clones, roughly 93% detected once. The clonotype originates from a man younger than 35 in good health. Some clones in this sample may be carry-over from other donors' samples. The chain carries TRBV7-2 and TRBJ2-4; a possible D gene is TRBD2 (6 bases). The specimen was naive CD4+ T cells from PBMCs. Stated subset: CD45RA+ positively selected. This chain's CDR3 is CASSLKGGPVQYF. In nucleotides, the CDR3 is TGTGCCAGCAGCTTAAAGGGAGGACCCGTTCAGTACTTC.